These 8 T cell receptor beta chains were all obtained from the same sample, sequenced in a study of tumor-infiltrating lymphocytes in primary liver carcinoma. From about 19-30 mg of unsorted bulk tissue, DNA and RNA were co-extracted together. Reverse transcription of roughly 480 ng total RNA with a constant-region primer produced TCR beta cDNA. Construction of TCR beta libraries relied on three successive nested multiplex PCR rounds employing slightly modified ARM-PCR. In the first two PCR rounds, TRBV1-TRBV30 forward primers were paired with a C-beta reverse primer, and each round lasted roughly 9 cycles. TCRdb re-called the multiplex PCR reads with MiXCR, one entry per CDR3 protein. The repertoire consists of approximately 80,000 distinct CDR3 sequences, with 69% occurring once and the leading ten covering more than 25%. The specimen was tumor-adjacent normal liver tissue. The origin of the receptors is a man aged 40-49 years with primary liver carcinoma and hepatitis B virus infection.

This clonotype was found a few times. The chain links TRBV5-6 to TRBJ2-5; 9 nucleotides agree with TRBD2. Looked up from germline, CDR1 is SGHDT and CDR2 is YYEEEE. CDR3 length equals 16 residues. V gave up 1 base and J gave up 0 bases; unmatched junction bases: 4. CDR3 loop: CASSLKSGGHQETQYF. DNA of the CDR3: TGTGCCAGCAGCTTGAAAAGCGGGGGGCACCAAGAGACCCAGTACTTC.

This clonotype has ten or more counts. CDR3 in DNA: TGTGCCAGCAGTTACGAGACTCACAATGAGCAGTTCTTC. Its translation: CASSYETHNEQFF. The chain uses TRBV6-2 or TRBV6-3 and TRBJ2-1; D is unclear. Germline V CDR1 and CDR2: MNHEY, SVGEGT. The CDR3 runs to 13 residues. V dropped 2 bases and J dropped 5 bases, with 7 bases sitting between them.

This clonotype ranks as large (0.1 to 1%). The chain carries TRBV29-1 and TRBJ2-3, with D tentatively TRBD2 (6 bases). V was pared by 4 bases and J by 6 bases, with 11 bases between. CDR3 length: 12 amino acids. CDR1 SQVTM and CDR2 ANQGSEA come from the germline V gene. The CDR3 loop is CSVGQGGDTQYF. The CDR3 nucleotides are TGCAGCGTTGGGCAGGGAGGCGATACGCAGTATTTT.

To note about this clonotype: Mismatch with germline at one junction end may stem from a read error. The chain combines TRBV12-3 or TRBV12-4 with TRBJ1-2, with D possibly matching TRBD1 (6 bases). The CDR3 has 15 amino acids. In nucleotides, the CDR3 is TGTGTCAGCAGTTTAGGGGGGGGGCACGCCTATGGCTACACCTTC. It encodes CVSSLGGGHAYGYTF.

Notes on this clonotype: Lacking the conserved final phenylalanine or tryptophan, this CDR3 likely reflects a read error. The V and J genes are TRBV6-1 and TRBJ1-2, with D possibly TRBD1 on 5 matching bases. V was shortened by 2 bases and J by 3 bases, with 13 bases between the two germline ends. CDR1 is MNHNS and CDR2 is SASEGT in the germline V gene. This CDR3 is built from 15 residues. CDR3 sequence: CASSESGGLHYGYTL. In nucleotides, the CDR3 is TGTGCCAGCAGTGAATCGGGGGGTTTACACTATGGCTACACCCTC.

This clonotype was counted at least ten times. The chain uses TRBV12-3 or TRBV12-4 and TRBJ2-1, with a weak D call TRBD1 (6 bases). Trimming cost V 5 bases and J 7 bases, with 15 bases left between them. This CDR3 contains 14 residues. The CDR3 coding sequence is TGTGCCAGCAGTCCCCAGGGGCGGCGGAATGAGCAGTTCTTC. This translates into CASSPQGRRNEQFF.

As regards this clonotype: At one end the junction does not follow the germline gene, possibly because of a read error. The chain uses TRBV6-2 or TRBV6-3 and TRBJ2-2; D possibly uses TRBD1 or TRBD2 (5 bases each). Germline CDR1 and CDR2: MNHEY and SVGEGT. This CDR3 is 13 amino acids long. The DNA of the CDR3 is TGTGCCTGTAGTGATCAGGGAAACGGGGAACTGTTTTTT. Protein product: CACSDQGNGELFF.

The table lists this clonotype with many counts. The rearrangement joins TRBV10-1 to TRBJ2-5; 10 bases are a match to TRBD1. Trimming cost V 5 bases and J 3 bases; bases outside gene matches: 3. The CDR3 is 14 residues long. From germline, CDR1 is WNHNN and CDR2 SYGVQD (reference sequence). The CDR3: CASSQDRGEETQYF. Here the CDR3 DNA reads TGCGCCAGCAGTCAGGACAGGGGGGAAGAGACCCAGTACTTC.